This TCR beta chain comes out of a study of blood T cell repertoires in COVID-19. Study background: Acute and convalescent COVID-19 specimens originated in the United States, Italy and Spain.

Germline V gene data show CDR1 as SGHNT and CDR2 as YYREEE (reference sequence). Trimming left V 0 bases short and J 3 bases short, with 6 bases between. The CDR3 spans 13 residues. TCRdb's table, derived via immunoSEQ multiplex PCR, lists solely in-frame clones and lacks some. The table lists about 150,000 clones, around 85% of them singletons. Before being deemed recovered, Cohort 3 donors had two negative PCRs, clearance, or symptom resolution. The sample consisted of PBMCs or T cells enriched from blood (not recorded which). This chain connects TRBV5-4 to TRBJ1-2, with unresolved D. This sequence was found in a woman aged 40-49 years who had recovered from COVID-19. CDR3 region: CASSLDDYYGYTF. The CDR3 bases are TGTGCCAGCAGCTTGGATGACTACTATGGCTACACCTTC.